This entry concerns a single T cell receptor beta chain. Data came from immunoSEQ multiplex PCR; TCRdb stores just in-frame clones and leaves some out. The top ten hold about 0.39% of the sample, which has about 2.4 million clones, 90% to 95% seen once. The sample originates from a study of shared clonotypes between healthy human individuals. Germline V gene sequence: CDR1 SQVTM, CDR2 ANQGSEA. The CDR3 extends over 16 amino acids. The J segment lost 0 bases and the V segment lost 6 bases, leaving 10 bases of the junction unmatched. The TCR was taken from a man aged 18-30 years in good health. Some clones in this sample may be carry-over from other donors' samples. This rearrangement joins TRBV29-1 to TRBJ2-2; 7 bases line up with TRBD1. Specimen: naive CD4+ T cells from PBMCs. The subset denotes: CD45RA+ positively selected. In DNA, the CDR3 is TGCAGCGTCCCCTCCTCCACAGGGGCGAACACCGGGGAGCTGTTTTTT. It yields the protein CSVPSSTGANTGELFF.